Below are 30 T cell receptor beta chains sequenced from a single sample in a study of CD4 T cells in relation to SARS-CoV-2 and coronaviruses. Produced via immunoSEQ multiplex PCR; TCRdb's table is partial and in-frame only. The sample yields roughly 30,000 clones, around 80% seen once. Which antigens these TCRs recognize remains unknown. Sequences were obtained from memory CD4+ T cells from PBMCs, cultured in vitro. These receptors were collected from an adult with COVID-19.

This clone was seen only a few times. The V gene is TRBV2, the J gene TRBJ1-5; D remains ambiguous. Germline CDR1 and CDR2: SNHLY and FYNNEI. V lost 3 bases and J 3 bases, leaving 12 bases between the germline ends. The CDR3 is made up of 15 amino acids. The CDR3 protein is CASSDKGFHNQPQHF. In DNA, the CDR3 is TGTGCCAGCAGTGACAAGGGTTTCCACAATCAGCCCCAGCATTTT.

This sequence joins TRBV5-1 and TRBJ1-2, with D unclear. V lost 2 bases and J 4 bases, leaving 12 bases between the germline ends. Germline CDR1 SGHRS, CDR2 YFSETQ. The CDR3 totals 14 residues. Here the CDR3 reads CASSFEGASYGYTF. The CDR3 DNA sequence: TGCGCCAGCAGCTTTGAGGGCGCGAGCTATGGCTACACCTTC.

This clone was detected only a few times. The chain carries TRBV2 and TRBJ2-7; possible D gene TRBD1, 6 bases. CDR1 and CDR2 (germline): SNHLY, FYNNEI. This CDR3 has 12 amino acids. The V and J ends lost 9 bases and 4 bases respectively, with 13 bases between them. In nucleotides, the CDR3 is TGTGCCAGACAGGGCCCAATGTACGAGCAGTACTTC. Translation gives CARQGPMYEQYF.

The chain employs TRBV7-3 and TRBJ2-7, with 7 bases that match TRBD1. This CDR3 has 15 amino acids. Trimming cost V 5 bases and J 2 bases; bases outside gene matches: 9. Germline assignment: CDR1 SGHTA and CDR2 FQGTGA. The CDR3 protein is CASSLNPGQTYEQYF. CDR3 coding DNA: TGTGCCAGCAGCCTAAACCCGGGACAGACCTACGAGCAGTACTTC.

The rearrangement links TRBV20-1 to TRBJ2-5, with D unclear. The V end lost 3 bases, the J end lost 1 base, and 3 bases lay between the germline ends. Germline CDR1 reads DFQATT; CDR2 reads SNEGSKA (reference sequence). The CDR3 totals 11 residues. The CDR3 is CSASSQETQYF. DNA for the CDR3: TGCAGTGCTAGTAGCCAAGAGACCCAGTACTTC.

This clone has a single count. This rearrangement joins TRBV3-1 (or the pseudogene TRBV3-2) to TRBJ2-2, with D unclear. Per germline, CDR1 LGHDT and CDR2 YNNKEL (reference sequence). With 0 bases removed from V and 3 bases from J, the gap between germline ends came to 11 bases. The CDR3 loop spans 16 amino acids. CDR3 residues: CASSQEIRRYTGELFF. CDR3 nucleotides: TGTGCCAGCAGCCAAGAAATAAGACGATACACCGGGGAGCTGTTTTTT.

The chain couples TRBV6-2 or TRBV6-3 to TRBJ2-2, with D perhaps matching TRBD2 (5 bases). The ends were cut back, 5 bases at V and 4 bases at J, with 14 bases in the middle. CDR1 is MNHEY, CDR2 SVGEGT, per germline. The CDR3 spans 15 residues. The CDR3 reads CASSRAEHPTGELFF. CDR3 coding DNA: TGTGCCAGCAGTCGAGCGGAGCACCCCACCGGGGAGCTGTTTTTT.

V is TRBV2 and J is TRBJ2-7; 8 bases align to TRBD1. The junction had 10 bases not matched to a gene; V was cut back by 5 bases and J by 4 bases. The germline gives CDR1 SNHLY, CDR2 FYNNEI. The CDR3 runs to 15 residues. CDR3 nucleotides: TGTGCCAGCAGTTACATTGACAGGGGCAGGTACGAGCAGTACTTC. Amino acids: CASSYIDRGRYEQYF. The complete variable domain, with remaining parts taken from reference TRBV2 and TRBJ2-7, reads EPEVTQTPSHQVTQMGQEVILRCVPISNHLYFYWYRQILGQKVEFLVSFYNNEISEKSEIFDDQFSVERPDGSNFTLKIRSTKLEDSAMYFCASSYIDRGRYEQYFGPGTRLTVT.

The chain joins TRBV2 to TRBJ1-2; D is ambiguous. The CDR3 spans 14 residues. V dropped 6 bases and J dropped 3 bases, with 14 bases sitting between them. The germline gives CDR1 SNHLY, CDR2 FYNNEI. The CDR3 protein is CASRQDGRDYGYTF. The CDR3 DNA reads TGTGCCAGCAGGCAAGACGGAAGGGACTATGGCTACACCTTC.

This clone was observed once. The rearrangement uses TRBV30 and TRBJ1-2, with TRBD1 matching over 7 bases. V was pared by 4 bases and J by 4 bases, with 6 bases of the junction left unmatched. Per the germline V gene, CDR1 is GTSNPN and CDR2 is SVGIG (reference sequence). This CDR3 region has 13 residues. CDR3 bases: TGTGCCTGGACCACAGGGGTAGGCTATGGCTACACCTTC. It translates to CAWTTGVGYGYTF.

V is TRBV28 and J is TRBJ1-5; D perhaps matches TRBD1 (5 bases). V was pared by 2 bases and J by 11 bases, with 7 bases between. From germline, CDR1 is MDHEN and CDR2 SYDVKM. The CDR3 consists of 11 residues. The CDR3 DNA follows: TGTGCCAGCAGTTTAAAGGGGACCCAGCATTTT. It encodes CASSLKGTQHF.

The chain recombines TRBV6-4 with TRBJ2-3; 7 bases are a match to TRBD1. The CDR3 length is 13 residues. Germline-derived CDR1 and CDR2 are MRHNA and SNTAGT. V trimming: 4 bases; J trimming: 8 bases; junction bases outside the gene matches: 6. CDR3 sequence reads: CASSAGRQGTQYF. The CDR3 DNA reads TGTGCCAGCAGTGCGGGCCGACAGGGTACGCAGTATTTT.

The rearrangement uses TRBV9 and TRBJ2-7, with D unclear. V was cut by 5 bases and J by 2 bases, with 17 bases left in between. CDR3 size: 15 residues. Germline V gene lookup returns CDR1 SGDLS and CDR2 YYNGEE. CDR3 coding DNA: TGTGCCAGCAGGGGTTTCGGCGGCACCCCCTACGAGCAGTACTTC. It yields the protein CASRGFGGTPYEQYF.

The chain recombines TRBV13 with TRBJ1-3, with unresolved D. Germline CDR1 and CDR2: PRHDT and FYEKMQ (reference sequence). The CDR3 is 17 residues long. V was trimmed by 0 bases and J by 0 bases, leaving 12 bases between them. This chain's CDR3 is CASSLGYGRPSGNTIYF. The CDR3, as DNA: TGTGCCAGCAGCTTAGGATATGGACGGCCCTCTGGAAACACCATATATTTT.

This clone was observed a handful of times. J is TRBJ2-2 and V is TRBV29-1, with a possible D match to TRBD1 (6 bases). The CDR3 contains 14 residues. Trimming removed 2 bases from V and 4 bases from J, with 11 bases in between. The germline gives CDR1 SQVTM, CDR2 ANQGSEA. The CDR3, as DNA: TGCAGCGTTGAACCAGGGGATTCCACCGGGGAGCTGTTTTTT. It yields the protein CSVEPGDSTGELFF.

The CDR3 DNA is TGTGCCAGCAGCCGAGGACTAGCCATCGAGCAGTACTTC. Encoded protein: CASSRGLAIEQYF. The chain carries TRBV6-5 and TRBJ2-7; 8 nucleotides match TRBD2. The CDR3 has 13 amino acids. V lost 6 bases and J lost 6; bases outside the gene matches: 7. Germline CDR1 MNHEY, CDR2 SVGAGI.

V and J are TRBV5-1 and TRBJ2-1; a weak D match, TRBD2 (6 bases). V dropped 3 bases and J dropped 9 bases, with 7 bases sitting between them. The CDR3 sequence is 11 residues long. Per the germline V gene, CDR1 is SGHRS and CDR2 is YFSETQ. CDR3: CASSSGSEQFF. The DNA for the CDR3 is TGCGCCAGCAGCTCCGGGAGTGAGCAGTTCTTC.

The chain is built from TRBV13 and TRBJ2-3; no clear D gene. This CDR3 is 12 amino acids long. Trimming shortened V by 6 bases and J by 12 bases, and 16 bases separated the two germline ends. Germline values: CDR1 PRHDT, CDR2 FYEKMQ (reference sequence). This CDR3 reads CASSPPVGQQYF. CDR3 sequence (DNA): TGTGCCAGCAGTCCCCCGGTGGGTCAACAGTATTTT.

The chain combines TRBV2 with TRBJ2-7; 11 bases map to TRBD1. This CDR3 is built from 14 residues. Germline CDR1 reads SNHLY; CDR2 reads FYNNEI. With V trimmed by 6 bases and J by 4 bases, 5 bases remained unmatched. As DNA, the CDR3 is TGTGCCAGCAGCTCCGGGACAGGGGGATACGAGCAGTACTTC. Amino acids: CASSSGTGGYEQYF.

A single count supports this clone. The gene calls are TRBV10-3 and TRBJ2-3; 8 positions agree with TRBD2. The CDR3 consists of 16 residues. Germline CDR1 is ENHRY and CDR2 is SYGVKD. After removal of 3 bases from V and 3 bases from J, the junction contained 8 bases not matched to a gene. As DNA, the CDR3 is TGTGCCATCAGTGATTCGGGAGGGCCCTCGACAGATACGCAGTATTTT. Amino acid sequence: CAISDSGGPSTDTQYF.

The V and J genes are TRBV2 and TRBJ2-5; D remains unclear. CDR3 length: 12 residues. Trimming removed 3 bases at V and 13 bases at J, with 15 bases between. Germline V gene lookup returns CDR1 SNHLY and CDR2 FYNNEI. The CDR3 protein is CASSDDGMCPYF. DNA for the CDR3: TGTGCCAGCAGTGACGACGGAATGTGTCCGTACTTC.

CDR3 sequence: CASSSGSLSYEQYF. CDR3 nucleotide sequence: TGTGCCAGCAGTAGCGGGAGTTTGTCCTACGAGCAGTACTTC. The chain carries TRBV2 and TRBJ2-7, with TRBD2 matching over 8 bases. Germline-derived CDR1 and CDR2 are SNHLY and FYNNEI. Trimming cost V 5 bases and J 1 base; bases outside gene matches: 4. The CDR3 runs to 14 residues.

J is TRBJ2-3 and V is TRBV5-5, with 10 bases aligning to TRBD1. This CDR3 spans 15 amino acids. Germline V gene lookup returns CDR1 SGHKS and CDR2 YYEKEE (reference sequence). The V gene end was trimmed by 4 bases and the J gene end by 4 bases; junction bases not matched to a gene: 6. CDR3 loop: CASSRTGGAPDTQYF. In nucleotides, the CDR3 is TGTGCCAGCAGCCGGACAGGGGGGGCCCCAGATACGCAGTATTTT.

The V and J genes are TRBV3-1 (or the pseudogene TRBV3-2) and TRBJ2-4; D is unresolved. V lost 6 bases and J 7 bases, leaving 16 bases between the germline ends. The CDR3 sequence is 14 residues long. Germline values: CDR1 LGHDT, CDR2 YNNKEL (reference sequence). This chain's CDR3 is CASRSWAGENIQYF. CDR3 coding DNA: TGTGCCAGCAGGTCTTGGGCCGGCGAGAACATTCAGTACTTC.

The CDR3, as DNA: TGTGCCAGCAGTGAAATGGCCCCAGGGGGGATAGCCAAAAACATTCAGTACTTC. This gives the protein CASSEMAPGGIAKNIQYF. This chain joins TRBV2 and TRBJ2-4; a weak D match, TRBD1 (7 bases). The CDR3 extends over 18 amino acids. Germline assignment: CDR1 SNHLY and CDR2 FYNNEI. V was clipped by 2 bases and J by 0 bases, with 17 bases between them.

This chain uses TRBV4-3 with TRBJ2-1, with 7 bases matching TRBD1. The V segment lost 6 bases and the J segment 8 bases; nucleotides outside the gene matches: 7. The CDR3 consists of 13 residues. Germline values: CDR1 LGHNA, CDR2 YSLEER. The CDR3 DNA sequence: TGCGCCAGCAGTGGACAGGAAGGTGATGAGCAGTTCTTC. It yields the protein CASSGQEGDEQFF.

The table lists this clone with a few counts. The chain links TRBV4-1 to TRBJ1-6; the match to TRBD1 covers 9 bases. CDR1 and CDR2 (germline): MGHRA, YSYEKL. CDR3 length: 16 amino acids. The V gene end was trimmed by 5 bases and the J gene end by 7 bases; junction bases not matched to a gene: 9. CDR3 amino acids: CASSSTGTGLNSPLHF. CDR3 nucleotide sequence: TGCGCCAGCAGCTCGACCGGGACAGGGCTGAATTCACCCCTCCACTTT.

The CDR3 here is CAWGAGTSGQETQYF. In DNA, the CDR3 is TGTGCCTGGGGAGCCGGGACTAGCGGACAAGAGACCCAGTACTTC. The chain links TRBV30 to TRBJ2-5, with 11 bases that match TRBD2. Germline-derived CDR1 and CDR2 are GTSNPN and SVGIG (reference sequence). The V segment lost 5 bases and the J segment 2 bases; nucleotides outside the gene matches: 7. The CDR3 covers 15 residues.

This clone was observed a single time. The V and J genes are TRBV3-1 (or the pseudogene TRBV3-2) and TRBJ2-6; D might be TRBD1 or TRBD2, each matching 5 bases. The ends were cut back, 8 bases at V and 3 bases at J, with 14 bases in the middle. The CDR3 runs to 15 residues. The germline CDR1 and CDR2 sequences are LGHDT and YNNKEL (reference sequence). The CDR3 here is CASRGVGVGANVLTF. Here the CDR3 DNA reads TGTGCCAGCCGGGGTGTGGGGGTTGGGGCCAACGTCCTGACTTTC.

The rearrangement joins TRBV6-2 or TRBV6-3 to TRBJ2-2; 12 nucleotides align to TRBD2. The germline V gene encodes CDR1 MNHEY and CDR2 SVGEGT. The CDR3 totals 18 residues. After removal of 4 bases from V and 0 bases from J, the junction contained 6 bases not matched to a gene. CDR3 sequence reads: CASSWASGRAPNTGELFF. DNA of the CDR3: TGTGCCAGCAGTTGGGCTAGCGGGAGGGCCCCGAACACCGGGGAGCTGTTTTTT.